These 18 T cell receptor beta chains share one sample of origin, sequenced in a study of radiation and T cells in renal cell carcinoma. Time point: baseline pretreatment blood. The treatment here: 15 Gy SBRT to primary tumor, nephrectomy 4 weeks later. The assay was immunoSEQ multiplex PCR, and TCRdb's table has in-frame clones only and misses some. The repertoire consists of 130,000 to 150,000 clones, with around nine tenths occurring once and the leading ten covering about 12%. Sequencing used blood, obtained from a patient whose treatment included radiotherapy and nephrectomy. Every receptor here comes from a woman in her 50s with renal cell carcinoma.

This clone was seen a single time. The V gene is TRBV14, the J gene TRBJ2-7; possibly TRBD2 for D (6 bases). V was shortened by 4 bases and J by 2 bases, with 12 bases between the two germline ends. Germline V gene data show CDR1 as SGHDN and CDR2 as FVKESK. This CDR3 region has 14 residues. CDR3 region: CASSLTGGPYEQYF. The CDR3, as DNA: TGTGCCAGCAGCCTGACCGGGGGACCCTACGAGCAGTACTTC. The whole variable domain, remainder taken from reference TRBV14 and TRBJ2-7, is EAGVTQFPSHSVIEKGQTVTLRCDPISGHDNLYWYRRVMGKEIKFLLHFVKESKQDESGMPNNRFLAERTGGTYSTLKVQPAELEDSGVYFCASSLTGGPYEQYFGPGTRLTVT.

This chain links TRBV15 with TRBJ2-7; D is tentatively TRBD1 or TRBD2 (5 bases each). V shed 3 bases and J shed 6 bases, with 18 bases lying between them. This CDR3 has 15 amino acids. Germline loops: CDR1 LNHNV, CDR2 YYDKDF (reference sequence). CDR3 protein: CATSSPLGVFAEQYF. The CDR3 DNA reads TGTGCCACCAGCAGCCCACTGGGGGTGTTCGCCGAGCAGTACTTC.

The chain recombines TRBV23-1 with TRBJ1-5; 7 nucleotides line up with TRBD1. TRBV23-1 counts as an open reading frame of uncertain function. There are 13 residues in the CDR3. V trimming: 5 bases; J trimming: 2 bases; junction bases outside the gene matches: 0. CDR3 DNA sequence: TGCGCCAGCAGTGGACAGGGCAATCAGCCCCAGCATTTT. Encoded protein: CASSGQGNQPQHF.

The chain links TRBV19 to TRBJ1-5, with D possibly being TRBD1 (5 bases). Trimming pared 2 bases from V and 0 bases from J, leaving 11 bases between. Germline V gene sequence: CDR1 LNHDA, CDR2 SQIVND (reference sequence). The CDR3 has 16 residues. CDR3 amino acids: CASSIYAGDSNQPQHF. CDR3 nucleotide sequence: TGTGCCAGTAGTATATATGCGGGGGATAGCAATCAGCCCCAGCATTTT.

The rearrangement joins TRBV4-2 to TRBJ2-4, with 9 bases lining up with TRBD2. Trimming took 0 bases from V and 6 from J; bases not matched to a gene: 6. The germline CDR1 and CDR2 sequences are LGHNA and YNFKEQ. The CDR3 sequence is 16 residues long. CDR3 bases: TGTGCCAGCAGCCAAGATAGTAGCGGGGGACTAAACATTCAGTACTTC. Protein sequence: CASSQDSSGGLNIQYF.

V gene TRBV5-1 combines with J gene TRBJ2-3, with 9 bases lining up with TRBD1. J was trimmed by 5 bases and V by 4 bases; bases with no gene match: 5. Germline lookup yields CDR1 SGHRS and CDR2 YFSETQ. The CDR3 length is 14 residues. The CDR3 region has the DNA TGCGCCAGCAGCCCCGGACAGGGGCAAGATACGCAGTATTTT. It translates to CASSPGQGQDTQYF. The whole variable domain, remainder taken from reference TRBV5-1 and TRBJ2-3, is KAGVTQTPRYLIKTRGQQVTLSCSPISGHRSVSWYQQTPGQGLQFLFEYFSETQRNKGNFPGRFSGRQFSNSRSEMNVSTLELGDSALYLCASSPGQGQDTQYFGPGTRLTVL.

Comment on this clone: An end of the junction does not agree with germline; a read error may underlie this. This sequence joins TRBV7-7 and TRBJ2-5; 8 nucleotides line up with TRBD1. The germline gives CDR1 SSHAT, CDR2 FNYEAQ (reference sequence). The CDR3 is 13 amino acids. The CDR3: CASTQGAGETQYF. The DNA of the CDR3 is TGTGCTAGCACTCAGGGGGCCGGGGAGACCCAGTACTTC.

As concerns this clone: Additional DNA sequences in this sample encode the identical CDR3. The gene calls are TRBV6-1 and TRBJ1-2; D uncertain. CDR3 size: 11 residues. Germline CDR1 and CDR2: MNHNS and SASEGT. Trimming took off 3 bases at V and 5 bases at J, with 4 bases between the two ends. The chain's CDR3 is CASSEGYGYTF. Written as DNA, the CDR3 is TGTGCCAGCAGTGAGGGTTATGGCTACACCTTC.

The chain joins TRBV5-8 to TRBJ1-5; 11 bases match TRBD1. Trimming took 5 bases from V and 5 from J; bases not matched to a gene: 6. Germline V gene data show CDR1 as SGHTS and CDR2 as YDEGEE. The CDR3 length is 15 residues. Here the CDR3 reads CASRPRDRGDQPQHF. In nucleotides, the CDR3 is TGTGCCAGCAGACCGCGGGACAGGGGGGATCAGCCCCAGCATTTT.

The gene calls are TRBV19 and TRBJ1-1; D call uncertain. This CDR3 is built from 15 residues. The V and J ends lost 5 bases and 2 bases respectively, with 15 bases between them. CDR1 and CDR2 (germline): LNHDA, SQIVND (reference sequence). This chain's CDR3 is CASSLSRGTNTEAFF. DNA of the CDR3: TGTGCCAGTAGTCTATCGAGAGGCACTAACACTGAAGCTTTCTTT.

The J gene is TRBJ2-5, the V gene TRBV5-4, with 11 bases aligning to TRBD2. Germline values: CDR1 SGHNT, CDR2 YYREEE (reference sequence). J gave up 1 base and V 4 bases, and 6 bases lay outside the gene matches. The CDR3 consists of 16 residues. The CDR3: CASSRPSGGIQETQYF. CDR3 nucleotide sequence: TGTGCCAGCAGCCGACCTAGCGGGGGGATCCAAGAGACCCAGTACTTC.

The chain carries TRBV6-5 and TRBJ1-6; maybe TRBD1 (6 bases). Trimming removed 0 bases from V and 10 bases from J, with 13 bases in between. The germline V gene has CDR1 MNHEY and CDR2 SVGAGI. The CDR3 sequence is 15 residues long. CDR3 sequence reads: CASSYSNRAMSPLHF. In DNA form, the CDR3 reads TGTGCCAGCAGTTACTCGAACAGGGCGATGTCACCCCTCCACTTT.

The chain employs TRBV7-6 and TRBJ2-7, with TRBD1 matching 8 bases. Trimming took 2 bases from V and 5 from J; bases not matched to a gene: 5. The length of the CDR3 is 14 residues. Germline V gene sequence: CDR1 SGHVS, CDR2 FNYEAQ. The CDR3 region is CASSLSAGGHEQYF. The CDR3 coding sequence is TGTGCCAGCAGCTTATCGGCAGGGGGCCACGAGCAGTACTTC.

This clone was picked up one time. V gene TRBV18 combines with J gene TRBJ2-7, with D perhaps being TRBD1 or TRBD2 (5 bases each). V was pared by 0 bases and J by 2 bases, with 11 bases between. The CDR3 covers 15 residues. The germline V gene has CDR1 KGHSH and CDR2 LQKENI. The CDR3 sequence is CASSPPGAGTYEQYF. CDR3 in DNA: TGTGCCAGCTCACCACCCGGGGCAGGAACCTACGAGCAGTACTTC.

This chain links TRBV11-2 with TRBJ1-2; the match to TRBD1 covers 12 bases. The V and J ends lost 1 base and 10 bases, in that order; junction bases with no gene match: 1. Germline-derived CDR1 and CDR2 are SGHAT and FQNNGV. CDR3 length: 13 amino acids. CDR3 bases: TGTGCCAGCAGCTTAGGGGGACAGGGGGCCTACACCTTC. This sequence encodes CASSLGGQGAYTF.

The rearrangement joins TRBV19 to TRBJ2-7; TRBD2 matches 7 bases. The J segment lost 7 bases and the V segment lost 3 bases, leaving 12 bases of the junction unmatched. Germline lookup yields CDR1 LNHDA and CDR2 SQIVND (reference sequence). CDR3 length: 15 amino acids. The CDR3 is CASSIVAGEGEEQYF. CDR3 DNA: TGTGCCAGTAGTATTGTTGCGGGGGAAGGGGAGGAGCAGTACTTC.

The chain couples TRBV9 to TRBJ2-3; D not certain. The germline V gene has CDR1 SGDLS and CDR2 YYNGEE. The CDR3 loop spans 11 amino acids. Trimming shortened V by 4 bases and J by 8 bases, and 8 bases separated the two germline ends. CDR3 in amino acids: CASSTPGTQYF. The CDR3, as DNA: TGTGCCAGCAGCACTCCAGGTACGCAGTATTTT. The entire variable domain, with the rest obtained from reference TRBV9 and TRBJ2-3, is as follows: DSGVTQTPKHLITATGQRVTLRCSPRSGDLSVYWYQQSLDQGLQFLIQYYNGEERAKGNILERFSAQQFPDLHSELNLSSLELGDSALYFCASSTPGTQYFGPGTRLTVL.

This chain uses TRBV10-1 with TRBJ2-3; no firm D call. Germline-derived CDR1 and CDR2 are WNHNN and SYGVQD (reference sequence). The CDR3 spans 12 residues. Deletions cut 0 bases from V and 7 bases from J, with 5 bases between. The CDR3 DNA follows: TGCGCCAGCAGTGAGTCCCAGTATACGCAGTATTTT. Protein: CASSESQYTQYF.